The 5 T cell receptor beta chains below all came from one sample that was sequenced in a study of cytomegalovirus exposure and HLA in healthy donors. Amplification used 60 Vbeta primers and 13 Jbeta primers. TCRdb's copy holds only in-frame clones and misses some; the assay was immunoSEQ multiplex PCR. The data contain 85,000 to 100,000 clones, around three quarters of them singletons. Material for sequencing was PBMCs. These receptors all come from a man aged 60-69 years in good health and CMV-seropositive.

The chain joins TRBV27 to TRBJ2-3; D is ambiguous. V was clipped by 6 bases and J by 3 bases, with 4 bases between them. The CDR3 is 11 amino acids. CDR1 is MNHEY, CDR2 SMNVEV, per germline (reference sequence). CDR3: CASRRTDTQYF. The CDR3 DNA reads TGTGCCAGCAGGCGGACAGATACGCAGTATTTT.

The V call is TRBV5-1, the J call TRBJ1-6, with D maybe TRBD1 (6 bases). This CDR3 has 14 amino acids. V dropped 2 bases and J dropped 5 bases, with 8 bases sitting between them. CDR1 SGHRS and CDR2 YFSETQ come from the germline V gene. The CDR3 loop reads CASSLRTDNSPLHF. The CDR3 DNA is TGCGCCAGCAGCTTACGGACAGATAATTCACCCCTCCACTTT. Combining the CDR3 with reference TRBV5-1 and TRBJ1-6 gives the whole variable domain KAGVTQTPRYLIKTRGQQVTLSCSPISGHRSVSWYQQTPGQGLQFLFEYFSETQRNKGNFPGRFSGRQFSNSRSEMNVSTLELGDSALYLCASSLRTDNSPLHFGNGTRLTVT.

This sequence joins TRBV9 and TRBJ1-2; possible D gene TRBD1, 5 bases. CDR3 length: 13 residues. Trimming pared 4 bases from V and 3 bases from J, leaving 10 bases between. The germline CDR1 and CDR2 sequences are SGDLS and YYNGEE. The CDR3 nucleotides are TGTGCCAGCAGCCCCGGGGGATACTATGGCTACACCTTC. The encoded protein is CASSPGGYYGYTF.

CDR3 region: CASSPWTLRPATNEKLFF. CDR3 nucleotide sequence: TGTGCCAGCAGCCCATGGACACTACGACCTGCAACTAATGAAAAACTGTTTTTT. The chain has TRBV5-6 and TRBJ1-4; perhaps TRBD1 as D (5 bases). The CDR3 runs to 18 residues. Trimming took off 4 bases at V and 0 bases at J, with 19 bases between the two ends. The V gene's germline CDR1 is SGHDT and CDR2 YYEEEE. The whole variable domain, filled in from reference TRBV5-6 and TRBJ1-4, reads DAGVTQSPTHLIKTRGQQVTLRCSPKSGHDTVSWYQQALGQGPQFIFQYYEEEERQRGNFPDRFSGHQFPNYSSELNVNALLLGDSALYLCASSPWTLRPATNEKLFFGSGTQLSVL.

This sequence joins TRBV13 and TRBJ2-7; TRBD1 matches at 8 bases. Germline CDR1 reads PRHDT; CDR2 reads FYEKMQ (reference sequence). The CDR3 consists of 15 residues. After removal of 4 bases from V and 2 bases from J, the junction contained 7 bases not matched to a gene. The CDR3 region is CASSSSDRVTYEQYF. CDR3 nucleotide sequence: TGTGCCAGCAGCTCCTCGGACAGGGTGACCTACGAGCAGTACTTC. The variable domain in full, completed from reference TRBV13 and TRBJ2-7, reads AAGVIQSPRHLIKEKRETATLKCYPIPRHDTVYWYQQGPGQDPQFLISFYEKMQSDKGSIPDRFSAQQFSDYHSELNMSSLELGDSALYFCASSSSDRVTYEQYFGPGTRLTVT.